The present TCR beta chain was sequenced within a study of blood T cell repertoires in COVID-19. The wider study: Sites in the United States, Italy and Spain provided acute and convalescent COVID-19 samples. T cells, B-cell-depleted T cells, or PBMCs provided the cDNA or gDNA that served as material.

In the source study's methods: Amplification of reference gene primers provided the estimated nucleated cell counts. Assay used: immunoSEQ multiplex PCR; TCRdb lists only in-frame clones, some missing. The V and J calls and the clone size are those of that table, but D and trimming were determined from the DNA. The profile shows about 240,000 clones, around 87% of them singletons. Material: peripheral blood. The sequence was obtained from a woman in her sixties or seventies with active or convalescent COVID-19.

CDR3 nucleotides: TGTGCCAGCAGCTTCGAGGTCCCCTATGGCTACACCTTC. It encodes CASSFEVPYGYTF. V is TRBV7-9 and J is TRBJ1-2; the D is unclear. Trimming left V 3 bases short and J 4 bases short, with 9 bases between. The CDR3 runs to 13 residues. Germline CDR1 SEHNR, CDR2 FQNEAQ (reference sequence).